This TCR beta chain was recovered during a study of OX40 agonist ivuxolimab in advanced cancers. General study findings and limits: Within 6 weeks, CD4+ and CD8+ blood T cells expanded clonally at 0.1 to 3.0 mg/kg. Clonal expansion was among the lowest in partial responders at 0.1-3.0 mg/kg, especially CD8+.

The data were produced by immunoSEQ multiplex PCR, yet TCRdb's version contains in-frame clones alone and is incomplete. The table shows around 43,000 clones, with approximately 86% occurring only once. Trimming removed 2 bases from V and 4 bases from J, with 11 bases in between. Germline loops: CDR1 MNHEY, CDR2 SVGAGI. The CDR3 length is 14 residues. Concerning this clone itself: Its antigen is unknown.

The sequences come from CD4+ or CD8+ T cells sorted from blood, collected in a trial of the OX40 agonist ivuxolimab. This TCR was sampled from an adult with an advanced solid tumor such as melanoma, head and neck, liver or kidney cancer. The chain links TRBV6-5 to TRBJ1-1; D is unresolved. The CDR3 reads CASSYEATATEAFF. The DNA of the CDR3 is TGTGCCAGCAGTTACGAGGCGACGGCCACTGAAGCTTTCTTT.